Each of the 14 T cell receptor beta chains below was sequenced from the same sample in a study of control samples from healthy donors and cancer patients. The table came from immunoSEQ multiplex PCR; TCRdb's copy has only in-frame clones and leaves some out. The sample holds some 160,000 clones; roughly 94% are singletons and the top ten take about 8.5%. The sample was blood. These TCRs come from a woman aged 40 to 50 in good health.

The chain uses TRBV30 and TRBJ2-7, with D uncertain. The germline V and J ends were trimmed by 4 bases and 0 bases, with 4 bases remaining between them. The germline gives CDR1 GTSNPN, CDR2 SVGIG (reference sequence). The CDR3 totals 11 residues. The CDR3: CAWIDSYEQYF. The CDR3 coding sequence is TGTGCCTGGATCGACTCCTACGAGCAGTACTTC.

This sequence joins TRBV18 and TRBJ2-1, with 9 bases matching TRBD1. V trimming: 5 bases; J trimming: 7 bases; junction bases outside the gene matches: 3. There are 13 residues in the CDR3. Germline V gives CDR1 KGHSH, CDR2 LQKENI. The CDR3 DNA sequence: TGTGCCAGCTCAGAGACAGGGGGTAATGAGCAGTTCTTC. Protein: CASSETGGNEQFF.

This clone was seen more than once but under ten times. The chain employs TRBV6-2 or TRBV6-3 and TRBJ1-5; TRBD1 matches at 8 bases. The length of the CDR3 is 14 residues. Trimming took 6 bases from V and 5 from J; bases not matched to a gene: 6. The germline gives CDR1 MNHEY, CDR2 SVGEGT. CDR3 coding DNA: TGTGCCAGCAGCCGGACAGGGCAGTATCAGCCCCAGCATTTT. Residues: CASSRTGQYQPQHF.

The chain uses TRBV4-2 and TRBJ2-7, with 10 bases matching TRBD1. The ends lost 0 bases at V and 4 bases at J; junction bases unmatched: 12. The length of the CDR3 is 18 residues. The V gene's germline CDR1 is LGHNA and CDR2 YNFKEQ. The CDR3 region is CASSQDRLSGTGVYEQYF. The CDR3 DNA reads TGTGCCAGCAGCCAAGATCGTTTATCCGGGACAGGGGTGTACGAGCAGTACTTC.

CDR3 nucleotides: TGTGCCAGCAGCTTATCCTTTCGCGGCAGAACTAATGAAAAACTGTTTTTT. Protein sequence: CASSLSFRGRTNEKLFF. This sequence joins TRBV7-6 and TRBJ1-4, with no clear D. In germline, CDR1 is SGHVS, CDR2 FNYEAQ. This CDR3 comprises 17 residues. Between the trimmed V and J ends, which lost 2 bases and 1 base, there was a span of 14 bases.

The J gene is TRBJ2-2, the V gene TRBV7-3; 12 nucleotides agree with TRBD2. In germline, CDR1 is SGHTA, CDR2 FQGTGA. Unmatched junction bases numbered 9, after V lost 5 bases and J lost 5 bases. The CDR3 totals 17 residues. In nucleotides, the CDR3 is TGTGCCAGCAGCCGCCTAGCGGGGGGGCAGGGTACCGGGGAGCTGTTTTTT. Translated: CASSRLAGGQGTGELFF.

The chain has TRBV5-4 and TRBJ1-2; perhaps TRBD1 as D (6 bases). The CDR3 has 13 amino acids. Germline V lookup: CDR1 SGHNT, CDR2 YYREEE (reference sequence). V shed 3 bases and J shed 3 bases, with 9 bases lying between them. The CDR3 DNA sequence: TGTGCCAGCAGCTCGAACAGGGACTATGGCTACACCTTC. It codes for CASSSNRDYGYTF.

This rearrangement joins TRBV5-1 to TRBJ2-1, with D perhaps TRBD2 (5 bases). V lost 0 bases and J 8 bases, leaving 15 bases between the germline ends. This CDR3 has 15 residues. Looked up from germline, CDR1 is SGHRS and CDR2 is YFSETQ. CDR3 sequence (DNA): TGCGCCAGCAGCTTGGAGGACTCTCAAAGGGATGAGCAGTTCTTC. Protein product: CASSLEDSQRDEQFF.

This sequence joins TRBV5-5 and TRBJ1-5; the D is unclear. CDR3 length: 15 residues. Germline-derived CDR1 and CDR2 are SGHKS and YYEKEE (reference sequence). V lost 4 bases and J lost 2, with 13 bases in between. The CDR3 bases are TGTGCCAGCAGCGTTACCAGCTCCGGCAATCAGCCCCAGCATTTT. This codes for CASSVTSSGNQPQHF.

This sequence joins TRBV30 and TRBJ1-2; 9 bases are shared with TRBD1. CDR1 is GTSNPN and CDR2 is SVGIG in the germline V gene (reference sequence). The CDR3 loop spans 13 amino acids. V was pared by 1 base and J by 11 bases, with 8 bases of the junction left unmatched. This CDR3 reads CAWSGGDRVLYTF. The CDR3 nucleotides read TGTGCCTGGAGTGGTGGGGACAGGGTACTATACACCTTC.

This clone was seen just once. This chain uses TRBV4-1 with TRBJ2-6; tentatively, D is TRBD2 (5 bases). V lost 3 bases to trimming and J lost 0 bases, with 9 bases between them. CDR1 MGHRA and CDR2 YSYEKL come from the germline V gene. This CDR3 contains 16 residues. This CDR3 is CASSQDGDSGANVLTF. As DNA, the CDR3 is TGCGCCAGCAGCCAGGACGGGGACTCTGGGGCCAACGTCCTGACTTTC.

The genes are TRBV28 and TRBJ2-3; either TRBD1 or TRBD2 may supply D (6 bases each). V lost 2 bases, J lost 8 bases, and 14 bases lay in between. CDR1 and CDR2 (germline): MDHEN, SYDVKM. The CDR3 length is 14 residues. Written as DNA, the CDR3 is TGTGCCAGCAGTTTACTGGTCGGGGGCATTACGCAGTATTTT. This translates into CASSLLVGGITQYF.

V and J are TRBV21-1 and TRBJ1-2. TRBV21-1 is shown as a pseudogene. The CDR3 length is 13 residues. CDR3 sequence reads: CASRPDEAEGYTF. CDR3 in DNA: TGTGCCAGCAGGCCGGACGAGGCGGAAGGCTACACCTTC.

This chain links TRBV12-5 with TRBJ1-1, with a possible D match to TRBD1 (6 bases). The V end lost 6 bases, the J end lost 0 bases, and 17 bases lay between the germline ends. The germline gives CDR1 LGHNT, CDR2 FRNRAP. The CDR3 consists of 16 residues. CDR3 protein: CASGGRPRGMNTEAFF. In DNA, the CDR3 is TGTGCTAGTGGCGGGCGACCCAGGGGAATGAACACTGAAGCTTTCTTT.